This TCR beta chain derives from a study of blood T cells in healthy people across ages (dated by TCRdb to the mid-2010s). Notes on the research overall: In model experiments, template switching captured about one uniquely barcoded TCR beta cDNA molecule for every two T cells. Using deep sequencing normalized with unique cDNA molecular identifiers, the study measured how TCR beta repertoire diversity changes with age. Four age groups were formed from the donors: young (average roughly 16 years), middle-aged (approximately 40), aged (around 62) and long-lived (approximately 80). Donors of different ages were randomly distributed across sequencing lanes to avoid experimental bias. Using the same blood draw, the study looked at two additional independent replicas of 1 million unique cDNA reads for two donors, one aged 18 to 30 and the other aged 80 or older.

Donors were 39 systemically healthy Caucasian individuals from Russia aged 6 to 90 years. Around 9.9 milliliters of peripheral blood were collected from each donor into EDTA-treated Vacutainer tubes. PBMCs were isolated by Ficoll-Paque density-gradient centrifugation, with at least 7 million obtained per sample. Total RNA, at least 6 micrograms per sample, was extracted from PBMCs with Trizol reagent. Naive CD45RAhigh/CD27high T cell percentages were measured by flow cytometry on a PBMC aliquot from every donor. About this clonotype itself: Its antigen has not been determined. The record has no base qualities; no much larger clone is one base away.

The method behind the library was 5' RACE. TCRdb records Illumina HiSeq 2500 as the sequencer. A second PCR of roughly 7 to 12 cycles was run with a J-beta primer mix and a sample-barcoded 5' primer. A unique molecular identifier was introduced onto each TCR beta cDNA molecule by a template-switch 5' adaptor carrying 12 random nucleotides. Each sample yielded at least 2.5 million CDR3-containing paired-end reads. First-strand cDNA was synthesized from all RNA with the Mint cDNA synthesis kit, primed by a TRBC-specific oligonucleotide. All cDNA was treated with uracil-DNA glycosylase and then went through a first 18-cycle PCR with the universal primers M1SS and BC2_uni_R. As for the original processing: For normalization, 1 million high-quality reads, each with a distinct molecular identifier, were randomly selected from each sample. Instead of being binned into consensus sequences, reads with shared molecular identifiers were discarded. MiTCR, run with a Q25 quality threshold and the strictest error-elimination algorithm, handled CDR3 identification, clonotype clustering and error correction. A nonparametric unseen species model using Euler transformation provided a lower-bound estimate of total TCR beta diversity. TCRdb's own reprocessing of the public reads used fastp at Q25 and MiXCR and kept productive beta chains. All rows with the same CDR3 protein become a single entry with the most common DNA and genes. Here the V and J calls rest on TCRdb's processing, not on the authors' analysis. The sample contains around 1.7 million distinct CDR3 sequences, roughly 28% of them found a single time. Over 7% of the sample rests with the top ten.

What the work shows at the level of the full study, not this receptor alone: A strong correlation was found between observed TCR beta diversity and the percentage of naive T cells measured by flow cytometry. Compared with the aged group, more naive CD4+ T cells, fewer expanded clones and increased TCR diversity were shown by the long-lived group, suggesting age selection. Because the CMV infection status of the donors was unknown, age-related changes in expanded clonotypes may potentially have been confounded. Observed TCR beta diversity per million T cells fell roughly linearly with age, and a significant reduction was already apparent by age roughly 40. Because profiling used bulk unsorted PBMCs, naive and antigen-experienced compartments could not be compared conclusively. Estimates of total diversity based on one million sequenced T cells were regarded as lower bounds and as underestimates.

This sequence originates from a young woman in good health. Input material: blood.

The sequenced DNA is TGCGCCAGTGGAGGGAGCGGTTCCACCGGGGAGCTGTTTTTT. Its product reads: CASGGSGSTGELFF. The sequence joins TRBV5-1 to TRBJ2-2; TRBD2 might be the D gene, on 6 matching bases. Reading from cysteine to phenylalanine, the CDR3 counts 14 amino acids. Kept here is only the CDR3 DNA, which spans 42 bases and is read in frame from base 1. From a lookup of the germline V gene, CDR1 and CDR2 are SGHRS and YFSETQ. Cut back by 8 bases and 4 bases, the V and J ends lie 15 bases apart.